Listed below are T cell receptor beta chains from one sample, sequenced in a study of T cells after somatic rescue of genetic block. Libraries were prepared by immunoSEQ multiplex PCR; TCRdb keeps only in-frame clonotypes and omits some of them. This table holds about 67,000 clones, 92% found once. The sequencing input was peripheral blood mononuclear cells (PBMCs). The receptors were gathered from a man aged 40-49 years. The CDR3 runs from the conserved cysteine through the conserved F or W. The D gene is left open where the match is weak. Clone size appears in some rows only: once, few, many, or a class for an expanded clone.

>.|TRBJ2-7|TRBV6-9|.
TGTGCCAGCGGCTACGAGCAGTACTTC
CASGYEQYF
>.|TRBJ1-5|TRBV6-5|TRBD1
TGTGCCAGCAGTTACCGGGACAGAGATCAGCCCCAGCATTTT
CASSYRDRDQPQHF
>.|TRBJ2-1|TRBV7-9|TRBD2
TGTGCCAGCAGCGAGATTAGACTAGCGGGCAATGAGCAGTTCTTC
CASSEIRLAGNEQFF
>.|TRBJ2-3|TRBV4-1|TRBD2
TGCGCCAGCAGCCAAGAAGCTATAGATAGCGGGGTCACAGATACGCAGTATTTT
CASSQEAIDSGVTDTQYF
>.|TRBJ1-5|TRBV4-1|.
TGCGCCAGCAGCCAAGATGGGTTCCAGTATAGCAATCAGCCCCAGCATTTT
CASSQDGFQYSNQPQHF
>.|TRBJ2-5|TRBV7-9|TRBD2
TGTGCCAGCAGTCCCCGCGCGGGGGCCCAGTACTTC
CASSPRAGAQYF
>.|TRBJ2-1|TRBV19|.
TGTGCCAGTAGTATCCAACCAGGGTTCCCCTACAATGAGCAGTTCTTC
CASSIQPGFPYNEQFF
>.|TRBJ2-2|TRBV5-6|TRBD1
TGTGCCAGACCCCTAAGGGACAGGGATTCCGGGGAGCTGTTTTTT
CARPLRDRDSGELFF
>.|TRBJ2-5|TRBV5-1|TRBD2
TGCGCCAGCAGCTTTACTAGCGGAGTTCAAGAGACCCAGTACTTC
CASSFTSGVQETQYF
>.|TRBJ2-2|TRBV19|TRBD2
TGTGCCAGTAGTATTGGGACTAGCGGAACGTGGAACACCGGGGAGCTGTTTTTT
CASSIGTSGTWNTGELFF
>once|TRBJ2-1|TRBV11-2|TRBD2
TGTGCCAGCAGCACAAAGCGGGGGGACAATGAGCAGTTCTTC
CASSTKRGDNEQFF
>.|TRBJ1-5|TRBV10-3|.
TGTGCCATCAGTGAGTCGGCTGGGGCAGATAGCAATCAGCCCCAGCATTTT
CAISESAGADSNQPQHF
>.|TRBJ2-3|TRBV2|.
TGTGCCAGCAAACTCATTCCCACAGATACGCAGTATTTT
CASKLIPTDTQYF
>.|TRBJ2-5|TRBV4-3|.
TGCGCCAGCAGCCAAGATCGGATTAGCAGGGGAGAGACCCAGTACTTC
CASSQDRISRGETQYF
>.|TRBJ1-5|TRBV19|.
TGTGCCAGTAAGCCGGACAAGATTTCTAGCAATCAGCCCCAGCATTTT
CASKPDKISSNQPQHF
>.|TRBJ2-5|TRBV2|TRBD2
TGTGCCAGCAGTGATGCGGGGGGCCAAGAGACCCAGTACTTC
CASSDAGGQETQYF
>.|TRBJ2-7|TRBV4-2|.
TGTGCCAGCAGCCGAGATAAGGGCGCTTACGAGCAGTACTTC
CASSRDKGAYEQYF
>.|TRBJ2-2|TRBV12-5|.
TGTGCTAGTGGACTCGGACAGACTACGAACACCGGGGAGCTGTTTTTT
CASGLGQTTNTGELFF
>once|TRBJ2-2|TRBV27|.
TGTGCCAGCACCGTGGGGGGGGCTGGGACCGGGGAGCTGTTTTTT
CASTVGGAGTGELFF
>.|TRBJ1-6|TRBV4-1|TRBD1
TGCGCCAGCAGCCGGGGGGTCACTCTACAGGGGGCGAAAGGGTCACCCCTCCACTTT
CASSRGVTLQGAKGSPLHF
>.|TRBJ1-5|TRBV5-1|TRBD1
TGCGCCAGCAGCCCGGGACAGGGGCAGCAGCCCCAGCATTTT
CASSPGQGQQPQHF
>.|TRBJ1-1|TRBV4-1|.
TGCGCCAGCAAGGGCGTGAACACTGAAGCTTTCTTT
CASKGVNTEAFF
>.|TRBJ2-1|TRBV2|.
TGTGCCAGCAGGCAGGTTTTATTTAGCGATGAGCAGTTCTTC
CASRQVLFSDEQFF
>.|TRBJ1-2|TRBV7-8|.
TGTGCCAGCAGCTTAGGAGATAACTATGGCTACACCTTC
CASSLGDNYGYTF
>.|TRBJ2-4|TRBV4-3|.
TGCGCCAGCAGCCAAGAATCGGGGATAGCCAAAAACATTCAGTACTTC
CASSQESGIAKNIQYF
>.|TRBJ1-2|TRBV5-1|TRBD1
TGCGCCAGCAGCTCTACGTGGACAGGGTATGGCTACACCTTC
CASSSTWTGYGYTF
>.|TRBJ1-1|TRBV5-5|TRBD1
TGTGCCAGCAGCCGCAGGGACAGGGAGAACACTGAAGCTTTCTTT
CASSRRDRENTEAFF
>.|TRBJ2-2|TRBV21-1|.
TGTGCCAGCAGCAAACCTGGTCGGGCTAGCGGGAGGGACGGCACCGGGGAGCTGTTTTTT
CASSKPGRASGRDGTGELFF
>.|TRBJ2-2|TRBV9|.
TGTGCCAGCAGCGGGGGACCCCCCGTTTGGACCGGGGAGCTGTTTTTT
CASSGGPPVWTGELFF
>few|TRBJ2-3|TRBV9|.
TGTGCCAGCAGCGTCTGGCGCACAGATACGCAGTATTTT
CASSVWRTDTQYF
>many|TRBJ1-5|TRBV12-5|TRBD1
TGTGCTAGTGGTTTGGTACTTCGGGACAGCTTTTCGAGCAATCAGCCCCAGCATTTT
CASGLVLRDSFSSNQPQHF
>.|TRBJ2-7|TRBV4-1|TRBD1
TGCGCCAGCAGCCGCCTCGGGACAGGGAACTACGAGCAGTACTTC
CASSRLGTGNYEQYF
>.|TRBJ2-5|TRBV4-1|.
TGCGCCAGCAGCCAAGATCCCGGGAAATTAGAGACCCAGTACTTC
CASSQDPGKLETQYF
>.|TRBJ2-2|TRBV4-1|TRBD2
TGCGCCAGCAGCCTTATAGCGGGAGCGAACACCGGGGAGCTGTTTTTT
CASSLIAGANTGELFF
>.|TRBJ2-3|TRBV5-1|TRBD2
TGCGCCAGCAGCTTGGGTACTAGCGGTGTCACAGATACGCAGTATTTT
CASSLGTSGVTDTQYF
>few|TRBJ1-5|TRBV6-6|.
TGTGCCAGCGGACCCCAGGGTATTCAGCCCCAGCATTTT
CASGPQGIQPQHF
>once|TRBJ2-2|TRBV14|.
TGTGCCAGCAGCCCCCTTGTGGGGAAGAACACCGGGGAGCTGTTTTTT
CASSPLVGKNTGELFF
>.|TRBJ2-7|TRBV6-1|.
TGTGCCAGCAGCCAACGCGGGACTTTCTACGAGCAGTACTTC
CASSQRGTFYEQYF
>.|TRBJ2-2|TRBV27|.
TGTGCCAGCAAAAGCCTAGCTCTGACCGGGGAGCTGTTTTTT
CASKSLALTGELFF
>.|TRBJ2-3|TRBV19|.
TGTGCCAGTGCGACAGCGCCTATCACAGATACGCAGTATTTT
CASATAPITDTQYF
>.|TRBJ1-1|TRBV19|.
TGTGCCAGTAGTATAGGACAACTTGGAACTGAAGCTTTCTTT
CASSIGQLGTEAFF
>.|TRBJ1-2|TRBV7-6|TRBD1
TGTGCCAGCAGCCCCAGGGGTACTCGACAGGGGGTAGGTGGCTACACCTTC
CASSPRGTRQGVGGYTF
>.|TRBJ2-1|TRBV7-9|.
TGTGCCAGCAGCGCCCTCGGCGGGGTTGGTAGCTACAATGAGCAGTTCTTC
CASSALGGVGSYNEQFF
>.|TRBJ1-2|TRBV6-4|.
TGTGCCAGCAGACACCCGGCCGGGGGCTACACCTTC
CASRHPAGGYTF
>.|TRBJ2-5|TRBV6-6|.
TGTGCCAGCAGTCCCTCTCATAGCGGCCAAGAGACCCAGTACTTC
CASSPSHSGQETQYF
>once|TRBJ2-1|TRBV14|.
TGTGCCAGCAGCCCGGTTAGCGGAGGGGGTGAGCAGTTCTTC
CASSPVSGGGEQFF
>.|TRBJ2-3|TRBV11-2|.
TGTGCCAGCAGCCCCCACCGGGACCCAATATACACAGATACGCAGTATTTT
CASSPHRDPIYTDTQYF
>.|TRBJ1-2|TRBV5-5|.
TGTGCCAGCAGCTTCCAACAGTCCGTCGGCAACTATGGCTACACCTTC
CASSFQQSVGNYGYTF
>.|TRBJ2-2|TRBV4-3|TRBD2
TGCGCCAGCAGCCAAGATAGGGGAGGGACCGGGGAGCTGTTTTTT
CASSQDRGGTGELFF
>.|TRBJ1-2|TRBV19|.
TGTGCCAGTTCCCCGCGGGGTTCAGGCTACACCTTC
CASSPRGSGYTF